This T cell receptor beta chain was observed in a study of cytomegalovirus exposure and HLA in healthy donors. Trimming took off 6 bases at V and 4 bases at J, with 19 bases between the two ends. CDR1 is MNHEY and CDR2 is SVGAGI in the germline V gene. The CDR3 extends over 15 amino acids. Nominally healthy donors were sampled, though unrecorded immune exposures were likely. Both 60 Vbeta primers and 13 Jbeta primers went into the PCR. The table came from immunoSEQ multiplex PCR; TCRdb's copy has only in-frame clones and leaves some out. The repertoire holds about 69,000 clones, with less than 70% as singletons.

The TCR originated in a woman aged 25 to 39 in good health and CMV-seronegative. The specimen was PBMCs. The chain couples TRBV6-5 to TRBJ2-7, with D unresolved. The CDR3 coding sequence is TGTGCCAGCAGCCTACAACCGGGTACCCAATACGAGCAGTACTTC. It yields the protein CASSLQPGTQYEQYF.